Reported below is one TCR beta chain. Its antigen is still unknown. Measured with immunoSEQ multiplex PCR; TCRdb has only the in-frame clones, and not every one. The sample contains roughly 95,000 clones, roughly 90% of which appear only once. After removal of 6 bases from V and 1 base from J, the junction contained 13 bases not matched to a gene. This CDR3 is 18 amino acids long. The germline V gene has CDR1 MDHEN and CDR2 SYDVKM. The source of the sample is a study of T cell responses to AZD1222 COVID-19 vaccine. Study in general: Whether given at about 4 or about 12 weeks, second doses were pooled. General study findings and limits: There were repertoire samples only from the period after the peak T cell response. Vaccination with two AZD1222 doses was followed by a rise in Spike-specific TCR breadth and depth. The donors showed a predominance of white British ancestry and of females, with possible underestimation of clonal diversity.

The chain couples TRBV28 to TRBJ2-1; 9 bases map to TRBD1. Material: peripheral blood, obtained on day 0 of AZD1222 vaccination. This receptor was identified in an adult in good health. CDR3 nucleotide sequence: TGTGCCAGCAGCCCCCGGACAGGGGCCTACCTATCCTACAATGAGCAGTTCTTC. Its translation is CASSPRTGAYLSYNEQFF.